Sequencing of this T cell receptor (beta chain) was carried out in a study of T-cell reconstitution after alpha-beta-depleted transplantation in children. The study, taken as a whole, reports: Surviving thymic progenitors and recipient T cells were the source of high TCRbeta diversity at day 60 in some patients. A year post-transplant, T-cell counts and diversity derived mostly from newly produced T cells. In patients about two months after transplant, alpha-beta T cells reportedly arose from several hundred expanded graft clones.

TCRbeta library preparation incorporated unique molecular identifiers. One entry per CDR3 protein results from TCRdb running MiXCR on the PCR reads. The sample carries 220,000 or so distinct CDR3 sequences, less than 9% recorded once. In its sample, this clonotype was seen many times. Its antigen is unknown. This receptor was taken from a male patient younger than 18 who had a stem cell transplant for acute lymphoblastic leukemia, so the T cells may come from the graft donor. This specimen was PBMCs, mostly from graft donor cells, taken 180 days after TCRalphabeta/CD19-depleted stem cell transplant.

CDR3 protein: CASSSAGTGNQPQHF. CDR3 in DNA: TGTGCCAGCAGCTCCGCCGGGACAGGGAATCAGCCCCAGCATTTT. The chain is built from TRBV7-2 and TRBJ1-5, with 9 positions matching TRBD1. Germline V CDR1 and CDR2: SGHTA, FQGNSA. J lost 4 bases, V lost 4 bases, and 5 bases had no gene match. This CDR3 has 15 amino acids. Variable domain in full (rest from reference TRBV7-2 and TRBJ1-5): GAGVSQSPSNKVTEKGKDVELRCDPISGHTALYWYRQSLGQGLEFLIYFQGNSAPDKSGLPSDRFSAERTGGSVSTLTIQRTQQEDSAVYLCASSSAGTGNQPQHFGDGTRLSIL.